This record covers a single T cell receptor beta chain. In its sample, this clonotype was seen many times. Its antigen is still unknown. Base qualities are missing; no much larger clone stands one base away. This specimen belongs to a study of identical twins (dated by TCRdb to about 2016). Turning to the overall study: The study deep-sequenced TCR alpha and beta repertoires from monozygotic twins, unrelated adults of various ages and cord blood to test whether fetal clonotypes persist. To rule out contamination, the twin experiments were replicated at different times with different library preparation protocols.

Taken from cysteine to phenylalanine, the CDR3 has 12 residues. Solely the CDR3 DNA is kept, with 36 bases framed from the first base. V is cut by 6 bases and J by 6 bases, and the space between the germline ends is 11 bases. CDR1 and CDR2, looked up from the germline V gene, are MNHEY and SVGEGT. The library was built by means of 5' RACE. Sequencing was carried out with an Illumina HiSeq 2000. A universal primer binding site was introduced by template switching, and a unique molecular identifier was present in the final cDNA, enabling accurate counting of TCR cDNA molecules. Specific primers in the conserved constant-segment region were used to synthesize first-strand cDNA for TCR alpha and beta chains. To control for contamination, each cDNA library was double barcoded with a SMART-Mk sample barcode plus Illumina barcodes. Two successive PCR steps introduced TruSeq adapter sequences along with Illumina sample barcodes. The Illumina HiSeq platform was used with custom primers to sequence TCR alpha and beta cDNA libraries. The published analysis was carried out like this. Raw reads were processed with MiGEC to extract unique molecular identifiers, and MiXCR was used to determine CDR3 positions. For each individual, recombination models were inferred using an EM algorithm with the repgenHMM and IGoR tools. The tcR package in R was used for shared clonotype analysis, with sharing normalized by the product of cloneset sizes. Out-of-frame nonproductive sequences were analyzed to study raw recombination free of thymic and clonal selection effects. TCRdb reanalyzed the raw reads on its own, using fastp at Q25 for trimming and MiXCR for clone calling, and kept in-frame beta chains. All rows with the same CDR3 protein become a single entry with the most common DNA and genes. These V and J calls are TCRdb output, not the study's own analysis. Counted in this sample were nearly 650,000 distinct CDR3 sequences; just over 7% of them appeared once. About 1.6% of the sample belongs to the ten largest clones.

The investigation overall reported the following: Because the same donors could not be followed over many years, the conclusions depended on cross-sectional statistical analysis. Recombination models systematically underestimated out-of-frame TCR alpha sharing in monozygotic twins but agreed with sharing between unrelated individuals. Out-of-frame TCR alpha sequences shared between twins showed an excess of low generation-probability sequences compared with coincidental sharing between unrelated individuals. Zero-insertion analyses could be partly confounded by invariant T cells such as MAIT and iNKT, although diverse VJ usage argued against such confounding for most clonotypes. The excess sharing between twins in beta out-of-frame sequences was weaker because fewer shared sequences reduced the signal-to-noise ratio. Fewer insertions were carried by abundant cord blood beta clonotypes; a weaker similar trend was observed in young adult naive repertoires, while no such trend was observed in memory repertoires.

All donors were healthy Caucasians. The twin cohort consisted of three pairs of female monozygotic twins, all aged roughly 18 to 30 years. The RNA used for TCR libraries was isolated from peripheral blood mononuclear cells. This same sample was also part of a study on yellow fever vaccine responses in identical twins. Reported in the second study: According to the authors, in identical twins the way T cells responded to vaccination appeared partly convergent and partly personalized. Focusing on identical twins, the study followed the T cell clones that responded to the vaccine, and did so with precision.

The sequence links TRBV6-2 or TRBV6-3 to TRBJ1-2; the D segment could be TRBD1, given 5 matching bases. Specimen: PBMCs. This TCR was recovered from a woman between 18 and 29 years old in good health. In nucleotides, the sequence is TGTGCCAGCAGAACCAGGGACGATGGCTACACCTTC. Its translation is CASRTRDDGYTF.